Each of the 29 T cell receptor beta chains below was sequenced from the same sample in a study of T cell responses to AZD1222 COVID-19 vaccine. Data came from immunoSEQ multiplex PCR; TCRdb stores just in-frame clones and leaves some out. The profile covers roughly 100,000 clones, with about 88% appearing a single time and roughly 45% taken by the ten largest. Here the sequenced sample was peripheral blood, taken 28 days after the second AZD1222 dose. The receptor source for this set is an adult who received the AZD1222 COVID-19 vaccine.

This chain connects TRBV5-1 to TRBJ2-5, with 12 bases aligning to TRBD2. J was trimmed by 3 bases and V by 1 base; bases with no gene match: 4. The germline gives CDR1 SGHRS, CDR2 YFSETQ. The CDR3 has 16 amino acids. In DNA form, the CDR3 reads TGCGCCAGCAGCTTGATGACTAGCGGGAGCGAAGAGACCCAGTACTTC. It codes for CASSLMTSGSEETQYF.

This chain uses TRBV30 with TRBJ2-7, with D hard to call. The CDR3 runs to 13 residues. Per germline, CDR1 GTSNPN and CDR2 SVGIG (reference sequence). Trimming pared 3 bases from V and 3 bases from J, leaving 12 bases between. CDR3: CAWSLRINYEQYF. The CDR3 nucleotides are TGTGCCTGGAGCCTCAGGATCAACTACGAGCAGTACTTC.

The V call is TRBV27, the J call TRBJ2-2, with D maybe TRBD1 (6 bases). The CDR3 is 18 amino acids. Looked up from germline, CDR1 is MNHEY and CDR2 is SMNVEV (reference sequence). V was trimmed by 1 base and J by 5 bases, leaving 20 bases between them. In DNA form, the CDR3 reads TGTGCCAGCAGTTTATTATCCCCTCAGTGGCAGGGGACCGGGGAGCTGTTTTTT. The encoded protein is CASSLLSPQWQGTGELFF.

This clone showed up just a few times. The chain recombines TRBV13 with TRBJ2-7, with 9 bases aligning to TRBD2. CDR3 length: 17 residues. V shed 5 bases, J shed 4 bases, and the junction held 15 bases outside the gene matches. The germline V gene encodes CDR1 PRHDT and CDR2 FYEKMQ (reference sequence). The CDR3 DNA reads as TGTGCCAGCAGCCCTACCCGCGGACTAGCGCTCAATTACGAGCAGTACTTC. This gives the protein CASSPTRGLALNYEQYF.

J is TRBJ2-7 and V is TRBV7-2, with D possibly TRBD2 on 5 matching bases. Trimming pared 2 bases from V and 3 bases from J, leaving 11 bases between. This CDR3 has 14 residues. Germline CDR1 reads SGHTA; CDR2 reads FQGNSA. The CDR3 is CASSLPGVDYEQYF. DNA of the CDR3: TGTGCCAGCAGCTTACCCGGGGTGGACTACGAGCAGTACTTC. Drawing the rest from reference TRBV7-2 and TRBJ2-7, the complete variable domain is GAGVSQSPSNKVTEKGKDVELRCDPISGHTALYWYRQSLGQGLEFLIYFQGNSAPDKSGLPSDRFSAERTGGSVSTLTIQRTQQEDSAVYLCASSLPGVDYEQYFGPGTRLTVT.

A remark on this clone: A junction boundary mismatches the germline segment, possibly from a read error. The CDR3 bases are TGTGCCAGCAGCGTATACGGGACCTCCAACAATGAGCAGTTCTTC. Translated: CASSVYGTSNNEQFF. The chain uses TRBV9 and TRBJ2-1; tentatively, D is TRBD1 or TRBD2 (5 bases each). The CDR3 consists of 15 residues. CDR1 and CDR2 from the germline V gene are SGDLS and YYNGEE.

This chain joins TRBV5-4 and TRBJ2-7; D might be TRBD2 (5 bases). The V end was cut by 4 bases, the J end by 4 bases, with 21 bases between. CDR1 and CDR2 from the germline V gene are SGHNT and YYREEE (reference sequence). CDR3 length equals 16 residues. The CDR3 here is CASSLTGRYRGYEQYF. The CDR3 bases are TGTGCCAGCAGCCTAACCGGCAGGTATCGAGGGTACGAGCAGTACTTC.

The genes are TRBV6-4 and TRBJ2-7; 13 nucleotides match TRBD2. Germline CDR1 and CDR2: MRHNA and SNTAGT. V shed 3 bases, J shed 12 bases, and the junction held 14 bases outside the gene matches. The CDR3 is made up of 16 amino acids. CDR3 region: CASSEGTGGLAGDLYF. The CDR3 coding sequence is TGTGCCAGCAGTGAAGGGACCGGTGGACTAGCGGGAGATTTGTACTTC.

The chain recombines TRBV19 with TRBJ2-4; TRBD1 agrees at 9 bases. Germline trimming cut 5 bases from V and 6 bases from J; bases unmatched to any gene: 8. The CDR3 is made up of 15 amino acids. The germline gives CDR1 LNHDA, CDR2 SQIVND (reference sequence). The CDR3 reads CASSPWDRDGNIQYF. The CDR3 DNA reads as TGTGCCAGTAGTCCATGGGACAGGGACGGAAACATTCAGTACTTC.

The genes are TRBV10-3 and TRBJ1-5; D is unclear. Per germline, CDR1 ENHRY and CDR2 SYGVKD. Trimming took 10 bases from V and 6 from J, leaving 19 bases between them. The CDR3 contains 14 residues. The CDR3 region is CATTDKGLGQPQHF. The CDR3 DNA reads TGTGCCACCACCGATAAGGGATTAGGTCAGCCCCAGCATTTT.

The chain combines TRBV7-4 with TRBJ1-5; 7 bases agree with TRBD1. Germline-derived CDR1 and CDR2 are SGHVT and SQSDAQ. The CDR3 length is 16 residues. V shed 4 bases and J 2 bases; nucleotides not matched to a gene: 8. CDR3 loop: CASSYWTGSGNQPQHF. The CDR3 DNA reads TGTGCCAGCAGCTACTGGACAGGCTCAGGCAATCAGCCCCAGCATTTT.

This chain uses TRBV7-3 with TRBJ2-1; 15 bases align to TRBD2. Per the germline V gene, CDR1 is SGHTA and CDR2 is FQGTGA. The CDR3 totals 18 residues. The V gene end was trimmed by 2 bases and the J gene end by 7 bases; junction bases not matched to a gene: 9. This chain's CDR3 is CASSLPGLAGGGRNEQFF. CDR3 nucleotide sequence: TGTGCCAGCAGCTTACCGGGACTAGCGGGAGGTGGTCGGAATGAGCAGTTCTTC. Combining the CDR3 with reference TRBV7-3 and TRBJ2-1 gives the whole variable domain GAGVSQTPSNKVTEKGKYVELRCDPISGHTALYWYRQSLGQGPEFLIYFQGTGAADDSGLPNDRFFAVRPEGSVSTLKIQRTERGDSAVYLCASSLPGLAGGGRNEQFFGPGTRLTVL.

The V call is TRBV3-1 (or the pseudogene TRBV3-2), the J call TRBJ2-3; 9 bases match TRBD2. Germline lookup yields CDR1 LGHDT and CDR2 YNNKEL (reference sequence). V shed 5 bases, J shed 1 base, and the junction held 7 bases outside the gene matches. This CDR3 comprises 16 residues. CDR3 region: CASSSRLAAGTDTQYF. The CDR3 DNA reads TGTGCCAGCAGCTCGCGACTAGCGGCAGGCACAGATACGCAGTATTTT.

For the CDR3, the DNA is TGTGCCAGCAGCCATCTCGACCGGACAGATAACACCTTC. As protein: CASSHLDRTDNTF. This rearrangement joins TRBV3-1 (or the pseudogene TRBV3-2) to TRBJ1-2, with a tentative D call TRBD1 (6 bases). The CDR3 runs to 13 residues. The germline V gene has CDR1 LGHDT and CDR2 YNNKEL (reference sequence). Deletions cut 3 bases from V and 12 bases from J, with 17 bases between.

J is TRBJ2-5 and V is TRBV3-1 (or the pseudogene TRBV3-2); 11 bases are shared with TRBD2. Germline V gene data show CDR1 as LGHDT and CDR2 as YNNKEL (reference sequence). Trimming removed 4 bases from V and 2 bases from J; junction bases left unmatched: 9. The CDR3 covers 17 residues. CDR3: CASSPGLADDVQETQYF. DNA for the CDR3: TGTGCCAGCAGCCCGGGACTAGCGGACGACGTACAAGAGACCCAGTACTTC.

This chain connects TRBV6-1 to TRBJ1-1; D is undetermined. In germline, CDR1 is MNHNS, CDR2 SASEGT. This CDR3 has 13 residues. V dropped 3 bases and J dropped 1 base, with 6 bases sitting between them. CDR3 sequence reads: CASSDRRNTEAFF. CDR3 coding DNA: TGTGCCAGCAGTGACCGCAGGAACACTGAAGCTTTCTTT.

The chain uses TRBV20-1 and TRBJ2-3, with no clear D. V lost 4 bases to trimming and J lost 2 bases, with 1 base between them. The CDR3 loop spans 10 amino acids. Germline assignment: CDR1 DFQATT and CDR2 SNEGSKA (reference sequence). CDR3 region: CSAITDTQYF. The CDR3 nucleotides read TGCAGTGCTATCACAGATACGCAGTATTTT.

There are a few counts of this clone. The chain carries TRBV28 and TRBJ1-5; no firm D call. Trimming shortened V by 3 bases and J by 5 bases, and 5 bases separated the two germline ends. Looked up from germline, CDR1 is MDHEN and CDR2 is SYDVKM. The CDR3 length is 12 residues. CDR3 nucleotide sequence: TGTGCCAGCAGTTTGTTGTATCAGCCCCAGCATTTT. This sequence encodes CASSLLYQPQHF.

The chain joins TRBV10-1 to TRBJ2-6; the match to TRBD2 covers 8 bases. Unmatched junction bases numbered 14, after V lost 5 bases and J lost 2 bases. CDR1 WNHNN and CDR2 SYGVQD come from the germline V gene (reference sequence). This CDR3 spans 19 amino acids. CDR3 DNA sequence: TGCGCCAGCAGTCTTCCCCGGGGGGGGACCCCTCCTGGGGCCAACGTCCTGACTTTC. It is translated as CASSLPRGGTPPGANVLTF.

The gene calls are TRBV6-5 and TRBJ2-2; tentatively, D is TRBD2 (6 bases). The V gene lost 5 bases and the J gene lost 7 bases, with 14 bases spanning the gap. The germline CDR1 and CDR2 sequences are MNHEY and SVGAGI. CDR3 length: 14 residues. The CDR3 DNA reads TGTGCCAGCAGTCCTCCGGGACTTAACGGGGAGCTGTTTTTT. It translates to CASSPPGLNGELFF.

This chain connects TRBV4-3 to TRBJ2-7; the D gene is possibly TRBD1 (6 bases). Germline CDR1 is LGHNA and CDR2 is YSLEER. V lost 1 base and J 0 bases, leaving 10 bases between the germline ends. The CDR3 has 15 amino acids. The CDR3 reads CASSQGQASSYEQYF. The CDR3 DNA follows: TGCGCCAGCAGCCAAGGACAGGCGAGCTCCTACGAGCAGTACTTC.

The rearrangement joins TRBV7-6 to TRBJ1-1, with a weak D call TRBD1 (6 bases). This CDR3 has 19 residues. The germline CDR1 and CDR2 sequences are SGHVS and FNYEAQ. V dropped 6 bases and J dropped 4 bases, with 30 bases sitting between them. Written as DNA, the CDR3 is TGTGCCAGCAGTCGGACCGAGGGGGGGGCCGCGGGCCTTGGCACTGAAGCTTTCTTT. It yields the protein CASSRTEGGAAGLGTEAFF. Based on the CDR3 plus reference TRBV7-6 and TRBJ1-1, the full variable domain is GAGVSQSPRYKVTKRGQDVALRCDPISGHVSLYWYRQALGQGPEFLTYFNYEAQQDKSGLPNDRFSAERPEGSISTLTIQRTEQRDSAMYRCASSRTEGGAAGLGTEAFFGQGTRLTVV.

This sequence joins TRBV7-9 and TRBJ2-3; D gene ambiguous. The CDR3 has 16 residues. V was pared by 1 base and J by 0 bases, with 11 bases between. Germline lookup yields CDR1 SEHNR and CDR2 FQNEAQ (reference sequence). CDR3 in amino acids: CASSLGGRRSTDTQYF. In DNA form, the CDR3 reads TGTGCCAGCAGCTTAGGCGGACGTCGCAGCACAGATACGCAGTATTTT.

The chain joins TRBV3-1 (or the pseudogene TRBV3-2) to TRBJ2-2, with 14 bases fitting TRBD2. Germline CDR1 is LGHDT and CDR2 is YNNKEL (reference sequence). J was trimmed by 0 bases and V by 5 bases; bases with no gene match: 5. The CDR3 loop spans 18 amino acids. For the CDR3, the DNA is TGTGCCAGCAGCGGGACTAGCGGGGGCCCTGCGAACACCGGGGAGCTGTTTTTT. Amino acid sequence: CASSGTSGGPANTGELFF.

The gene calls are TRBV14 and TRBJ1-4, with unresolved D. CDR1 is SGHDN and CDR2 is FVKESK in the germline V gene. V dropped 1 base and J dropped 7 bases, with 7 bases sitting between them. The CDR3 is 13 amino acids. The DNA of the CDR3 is TGTGCCAGCAGCCAAGGCCCGCTTGAAAAACTGTTTTTT. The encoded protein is CASSQGPLEKLFF.

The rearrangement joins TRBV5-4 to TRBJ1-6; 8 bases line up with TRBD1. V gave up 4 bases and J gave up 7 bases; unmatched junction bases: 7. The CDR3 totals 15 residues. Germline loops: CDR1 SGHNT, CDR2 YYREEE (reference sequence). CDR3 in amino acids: CASSQGQGINSPLHF. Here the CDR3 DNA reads TGTGCCAGCAGCCAAGGACAGGGAATAAATTCACCCCTCCACTTT.

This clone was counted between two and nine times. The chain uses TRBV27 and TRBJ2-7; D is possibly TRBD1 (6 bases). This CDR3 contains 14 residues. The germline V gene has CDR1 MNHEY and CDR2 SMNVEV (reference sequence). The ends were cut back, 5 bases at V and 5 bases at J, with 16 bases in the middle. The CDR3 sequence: CASSKQTGYDEQYF. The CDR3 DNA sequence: TGTGCCAGCAGTAAACAGACAGGATACGACGAGCAGTACTTC.

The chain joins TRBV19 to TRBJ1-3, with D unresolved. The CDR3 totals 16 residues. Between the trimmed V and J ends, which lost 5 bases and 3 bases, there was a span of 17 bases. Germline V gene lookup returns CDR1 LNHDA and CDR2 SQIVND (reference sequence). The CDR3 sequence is CASSPRQDLFGNTIYF. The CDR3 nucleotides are TGTGCCAGTAGTCCACGCCAGGATCTATTTGGAAACACCATATATTTT.

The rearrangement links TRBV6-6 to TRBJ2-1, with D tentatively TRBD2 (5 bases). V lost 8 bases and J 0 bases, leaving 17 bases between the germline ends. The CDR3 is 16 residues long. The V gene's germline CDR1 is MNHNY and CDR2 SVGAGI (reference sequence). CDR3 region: CASRLDSSSSYNEQFF. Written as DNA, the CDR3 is TGTGCCAGCCGTCTGGACTCCTCTAGCTCCTACAATGAGCAGTTCTTC.